This TCR beta chain was sequenced for a study of blood T cell repertoires in COVID-19. Sequencing used immunoSEQ multiplex PCR; TCRdb keeps in-frame clones, though not all of them. The table lists some 150,000 clones, 82% of them singletons. V lost 0 bases to trimming and J lost 4 bases; unmatched junction nucleotides: 6. The CDR3 runs to 16 residues. The germline V gene encodes CDR1 MNHNS and CDR2 SASEGT. The V call is TRBV6-1, the J call TRBJ1-5; the match to TRBD1 covers 7 bases. The TCR originated in a woman older than 75 with acute or convalescent COVID-19. What was sequenced was peripheral blood. CDR3 nucleotide sequence: TGTGCCAGCAGTGAAGCTGGCAGGGGGAGGAATCAGCCCCAGCATTTT. The encoded protein is CASSEAGRGRNQPQHF.